Each of the 5 T cell receptor beta chains below was sequenced from the same sample in a study of cytomegalovirus exposure and HLA in healthy donors. The study ran its PCR with 60 Vbeta and 13 Jbeta primers. Method: immunoSEQ multiplex PCR; TCRdb's copy keeps in-frame clones and lacks some. The table includes some 160,000 clones, roughly four fifths detected once. Sequencing was performed on PBMCs. These receptors were taken from a male donor in good health and CMV-seropositive.

This clone appeared once. The chain combines TRBV28 with TRBJ1-1, with 8 nucleotides matching TRBD1. The germline gives CDR1 MDHEN, CDR2 SYDVKM. V gave up 5 bases and J gave up 2 bases; unmatched junction bases: 10. The CDR3 is 16 amino acids. CDR3 nucleotides: TGTGCCAGCAGTCCAGGGACAGGTTGGGAAAACACTGAAGCTTTCTTT. Its translation is CASSPGTGWENTEAFF.

V gene TRBV7-9 combines with J gene TRBJ1-6; the match to TRBD1 covers 7 bases. The CDR3 extends over 17 amino acids. V gave up 5 bases and J gave up 7 bases; unmatched junction bases: 14. Germline CDR1 is SEHNR and CDR2 is FQNEAQ (reference sequence). The CDR3 spells CASSLGGSGQPNSPLHF. The CDR3 bases are TGTGCCAGCAGCCTAGGGGGCTCAGGACAGCCCAATTCACCCCTCCACTTT.

Turning to this clone: At the DNA level, this CDR3 is encoded by other sequences in the same sample as well. The chain uses TRBV7-6 and TRBJ2-7; D unresolved. Trimming pared 3 bases from V and 0 bases from J, leaving 9 bases between. This CDR3 has 14 amino acids. Germline V lookup: CDR1 SGHVS, CDR2 FNYEAQ. Here the CDR3 reads CASSLFSASYEQYF. CDR3 bases: TGTGCCAGCAGCTTGTTCAGCGCCTCCTACGAGCAGTACTTC.

V is TRBV7-9 and J is TRBJ2-2; D possibly corresponds to TRBD2 (6 bases). CDR1 is SEHNR, CDR2 FQNEAQ, per germline (reference sequence). CDR3 length equals 15 residues. With 1 base removed from V and 7 bases from J, the gap between germline ends came to 13 bases. CDR3 nucleotide sequence: TGTGCCAGCAGCTTAGGAGGGAGGATGAGCGGGGAGCTGTTTTTT. Residues: CASSLGGRMSGELFF.

This clone has only one observation. The V call is TRBV14, the J call TRBJ2-7, with D hard to call. Trimming cost V 4 bases and J 5 bases, with 6 bases left between them. Germline V CDR1 and CDR2: SGHDN, FVKESK. The CDR3 loop spans 11 amino acids. DNA of the CDR3: TGTGCCAGCAGCCTGCGGAACGAGCAGTACTTC. It specifies CASSLRNEQYF.